This TCR beta chain was recorded in a study of PD-L1 blockade in urothelial cancer. Data came from immunoSEQ multiplex PCR; TCRdb stores just in-frame clones and leaves some out. The sample lists about 130,000 clones; approximately 84% were seen once. Germline V gene sequence: CDR1 MNHEY, CDR2 SMNVEV (reference sequence). Trimming stripped 4 bases from V and 6 bases from J, with 13 bases between. CDR3 length: 15 amino acids. Time point of the sample: pretreatment peripheral blood. J is TRBJ1-6 and V is TRBV27; D unclear. The material was PBMCs, obtained around atezolizumab (anti-PD-L1) treatment. This clonotype was obtained from a man aged 45-65 years with urothelial cancer. CDR3 sequence: CASSSYREGNSPLHF. The CDR3 DNA follows: TGTGCCAGCAGTTCCTACAGAGAGGGTAATTCACCCCTCCACTTT.